A single sample gave rise to the 23 T cell receptor beta chains below, sequenced in a study of shared clonotypes between healthy human individuals. Generated by immunoSEQ multiplex PCR, the TCRdb table keeps only in-frame clones and is missing some. The profile shows more than 2,000,000 clones, roughly nine tenths of them singletons. Sequencing was done on a sample of naive CD4+ T cells sorted from blood. Documented subset: CD45RA+ positively selected. The receptors come from a man aged 18-30 years in good health.

This clone was detected once. The V call is TRBV15, the J call TRBJ1-5; tentative D call: TRBD1 (5 bases). The V end was cut by 1 base, the J end by 3 bases, with 16 bases between. The CDR3 extends over 17 amino acids. Germline loops: CDR1 LNHNV, CDR2 YYDKDF (reference sequence). CDR3 bases: TGTGCCACCAGCAGAGCCCTATACCGGGGCTACAATCAGCCCCAGCATTTT. It yields the protein CATSRALYRGYNQPQHF.

The V gene is TRBV6-1, the J gene TRBJ1-2, with a weak D call TRBD1 (6 bases). The CDR3 covers 13 residues. Germline V gene lookup returns CDR1 MNHNS and CDR2 SASEGT. V lost 6 bases, J lost 4 bases, and 12 bases lay in between. The CDR3 is CASRDSPSYGYTF. In DNA form, the CDR3 reads TGTGCCAGCAGGGACAGCCCATCCTATGGCTACACCTTC.

This chain's CDR3 is CASSHTLAGANEQYF. The CDR3 region has the DNA TGTGCCAGCAGTCACACTCTAGCGGGGGCCAACGAGCAGTACTTC. J is TRBJ2-7 and V is TRBV27; 10 bases are shared with TRBD2. There are 15 residues in the CDR3. V lost 5 bases and J lost 5; bases outside the gene matches: 9. Germline loops: CDR1 MNHEY, CDR2 SMNVEV (reference sequence).

The chain couples TRBV4-1 to TRBJ1-4, with 7 bases fitting TRBD1. The V and J ends lost 6 bases and 5 bases, in that order; junction bases with no gene match: 12. The CDR3 contains 16 residues. Germline-derived CDR1 and CDR2 are MGHRA and YSYEKL. This CDR3 reads CASRHGSDRENEKLFF. In DNA, the CDR3 is TGCGCCAGCAGACATGGGTCAGACAGGGAGAATGAAAAACTGTTTTTT.

The V and J genes are TRBV5-1 and TRBJ1-2; tentative D call: TRBD1 (5 bases). Germline values: CDR1 SGHRS, CDR2 YFSETQ. Trimming took 4 bases from V and 3 from J, leaving 16 bases between them. There are 15 residues in the CDR3. The CDR3 nucleotides read TGCGCCAGCAGCCCCGAAGGCGGGACGGACTATGGCTACACCTTC. Amino acids: CASSPEGGTDYGYTF. The full variable domain, rest sourced from reference TRBV5-1 and TRBJ1-2, is KAGVTQTPRYLIKTRGQQVTLSCSPISGHRSVSWYQQTPGQGLQFLFEYFSETQRNKGNFPGRFSGRQFSNSRSEMNVSTLELGDSALYLCASSPEGGTDYGYTFGSGTRLTVV.

The chain couples TRBV6-6 to TRBJ1-2; D call uncertain. This CDR3 is built from 13 residues. The ends were cut back, 0 bases at V and 5 bases at J, with 7 bases in the middle. Germline CDR1 is MNHNY and CDR2 is SVGAGI (reference sequence). CDR3 nucleotide sequence: TGTGCCAGCAGTTACTCGACGGTTTATGGCTACACCTTC. Translated: CASSYSTVYGYTF.

This clone was seen just once. The chain couples TRBV5-1 to TRBJ1-2, with D possibly being TRBD1 (5 bases). This CDR3 comprises 16 residues. The ends were cut back, 4 bases at V and 4 bases at J, with 20 bases in the middle. Germline values: CDR1 SGHRS, CDR2 YFSETQ. CDR3: CASSQTTALTVYGYTF. The CDR3 DNA reads as TGCGCCAGCAGCCAGACGACAGCCTTGACAGTCTATGGCTACACCTTC.

CDR3 residues: CASSLMSGADTQYF. The CDR3 nucleotides are TGTGCCAGCAGCTTAATGTCAGGAGCAGATACGCAGTATTTT. J is TRBJ2-3 and V is TRBV7-6; D unresolved. This CDR3 is 14 amino acids long. The V end lost 2 bases, the J end lost 4 bases, and 10 bases lay between the germline ends. CDR1 SGHVS and CDR2 FNYEAQ come from the germline V gene.

The gene calls are TRBV5-1 and TRBJ2-1; 8 bases are a match to TRBD2. The ends lost 4 bases at V and 3 bases at J; junction bases unmatched: 6. Germline CDR1 and CDR2: SGHRS and YFSETQ. The CDR3 has 15 residues. Here the CDR3 DNA reads TGCGCCAGCAGCCCACTAGCGGAAAGCTACAATGAGCAGTTCTTC. It translates to CASSPLAESYNEQFF.

The chain is built from TRBV10-2 and TRBJ2-1, with 10 nucleotides matching TRBD2. Losses at the gene ends were 2 bases for V and 6 bases for J; bases not matched to a gene: 7. The V gene's germline CDR1 is WSHSY and CDR2 SAAADI. CDR3 length: 16 residues. As DNA, the CDR3 is TGCGCCAGCAGTGAGCATGTGTCTAGCGGGGGCAATGAGCAGTTCTTC. This codes for CASSEHVSSGGNEQFF.

Comments on this clone: This sample also contains other DNA sequences that code for the same CDR3. For the CDR3, the DNA is TGTGCCAGCTCACCACCACAGGGTAACACCGGGGAGCTGTTTTTT. It codes for CASSPPQGNTGELFF. V and J are TRBV18 and TRBJ2-2, with D possibly TRBD1 on 6 matching bases. The CDR3 totals 15 residues. The V gene lost 0 bases and the J gene lost 2 bases, with 7 bases spanning the gap. Germline V lookup: CDR1 KGHSH, CDR2 LQKENI.

This clone showed up just once. The chain links TRBV7-8 to TRBJ2-3, with 9 bases lining up with TRBD2. Germline V gene sequence: CDR1 SGHVS, CDR2 FQNEAQ. The CDR3 is 17 residues long. J was trimmed by 3 bases and V by 5 bases; bases with no gene match: 12. DNA of the CDR3: TGTGCCAGCAGCCCCAGACGACTAGCGGATGTTACAGATACGCAGTATTTT. As protein: CASSPRRLADVTDTQYF.

The chain couples TRBV30 to TRBJ1-3; 12 bases line up with TRBD1. After removal of 3 bases from V and 4 bases from J, the junction contained 7 bases not matched to a gene. Germline lookup yields CDR1 GTSNPN and CDR2 SVGIG (reference sequence). The CDR3 covers 16 residues. The CDR3 DNA reads TGTGCCTGGAGCGAAGGGACAGGGGGCAAGGGAAACACCATATATTTT. This translates into CAWSEGTGGKGNTIYF.

This chain links TRBV6-5 with TRBJ2-3; either TRBD1 or TRBD2 may supply D (5 bases each). The CDR3 consists of 15 residues. Germline-derived CDR1 and CDR2 are MNHEY and SVGAGI. V was trimmed by 3 bases and J by 11 bases, leaving 21 bases between them. CDR3 loop: CASSYRGTAPRMQYF. In nucleotides, the CDR3 is TGTGCCAGCAGTTATAGAGGGACCGCACCCAGAATGCAGTATTTT.

This clone showed up just once. At one end, the junction sequence differs from germline, possibly due to a read error. The chain joins TRBV7-8 to TRBJ2-7; tentatively, D is TRBD2 (5 bases). Germline V gene data show CDR1 as SGHVS and CDR2 as FQNEAQ. The CDR3 extends over 14 amino acids. CDR3 in DNA: TGTGCCAACAGCGTGACCGGGGTTGGGTACGAGCAGTACTTC. Its translation is CANSVTGVGYEQYF. Full variable domain (remainder filled in from reference TRBV7-8 and TRBJ2-7): GAGVSQSPRYKVAKRGQDVALRCDPISGHVSLFWYQQALGQGPEFLTYFQNEAQLDKSGLPSDRFFAERPEGSVSTLKIQRTQQEDSAVYLCANSVTGVGYEQYFGPGTRLTVT.

This clone was seen a single time. V and J are TRBV10-3 and TRBJ2-7, with a possible D match to TRBD1 (10 bases). The CDR3 contains 19 residues. Germline CDR1 and CDR2: ENHRY and SYGVKD. The germline V and J ends were trimmed by 0 bases and 9 bases, with 30 bases remaining between them. The CDR3 DNA reads TGTGCCATCAGTGAGTCGAGGGGGACAGGGGCACTAGCGGGTGCCCTGCAGTACTTC. It yields the protein CAISESRGTGALAGALQYF.

The rearrangement uses TRBV5-8 and TRBJ2-3; unclear D gene. The CDR3 has 13 amino acids. Germline V gene data show CDR1 as SGHTS and CDR2 as YDEGEE. Deletions cut 3 bases from V and 8 bases from J, with 13 bases between. The CDR3 DNA is TGTGCCAGCAGCTCTCGGCGAGTGAGTACGCAGTATTTT. Protein: CASSSRRVSTQYF.

The V call is TRBV5-1, the J call TRBJ2-5; no clear D gene. Germline assignment: CDR1 SGHRS and CDR2 YFSETQ. Trimming removed 6 bases from V and 0 bases from J, with 12 bases in between. This CDR3 has 14 amino acids. In DNA form, the CDR3 reads TGCGCCAGCAAGAAAGATTCCTACCAAGAGACCCAGTACTTC. Protein sequence: CASKKDSYQETQYF. The full variable domain, in which reference TRBV5-1 and TRBJ2-5 provide the parts outside the CDR3, is KAGVTQTPRYLIKTRGQQVTLSCSPISGHRSVSWYQQTPGQGLQFLFEYFSETQRNKGNFPGRFSGRQFSNSRSEMNVSTLELGDSALYLCASKKDSYQETQYFGPGTRLLVL.

The V call is TRBV7-2, the J call TRBJ2-7; D is perhaps TRBD2 (6 bases). This CDR3 region has 16 residues. Germline-derived CDR1 and CDR2 are SGHTA and FQGNSA. Trimming left V 2 bases short and J 0 bases short, with 14 bases between. The DNA for the CDR3 is TGTGCCAGCAGCTTAACTAGTGGGGGGAGCTCCTACGAGCAGTACTTC. Its translation: CASSLTSGGSSYEQYF.

The genes are TRBV5-1 and TRBJ1-1; D unclear. Germline V lookup: CDR1 SGHRS, CDR2 YFSETQ. The CDR3 runs to 14 residues. V lost 4 bases, J lost 1 base, and 11 bases lay in between. Here the CDR3 DNA reads TGCGCCAGCAGCCCGGAGGGCCAGAACACTGAAGCTTTCTTT. It encodes CASSPEGQNTEAFF.

The chain links TRBV7-2 to TRBJ2-5; D is possibly TRBD2 (5 bases). The CDR3 length is 14 residues. The germline gives CDR1 SGHTA, CDR2 FQGNSA. The V end lost 5 bases, the J end lost 1 base, and 11 bases lay between the germline ends. Here the CDR3 reads CASSPGSLQETQYF. CDR3 nucleotide sequence: TGTGCCAGCAGCCCTGGGAGTCTCCAAGAGACCCAGTACTTC. Based on the CDR3 plus reference TRBV7-2 and TRBJ2-5, the full variable domain is GAGVSQSPSNKVTEKGKDVELRCDPISGHTALYWYRQSLGQGLEFLIYFQGNSAPDKSGLPSDRFSAERTGGSVSTLTIQRTQQEDSAVYLCASSPGSLQETQYFGPGTRLLVL.

V gene TRBV10-1 combines with J gene TRBJ2-5; 9 bases are shared with TRBD1. This CDR3 spans 14 amino acids. V dropped 6 bases and J dropped 5; count of bases not matched to a gene: 7. Germline values: CDR1 WNHNN, CDR2 SYGVQD (reference sequence). The CDR3 DNA reads TGCGCCAGCAGCCGGGACAGGGCACAGGAGACCCAGTACTTC. This encodes CASSRDRAQETQYF.

The V gene is TRBV5-1, the J gene TRBJ2-2, with a possible D match to TRBD1 (5 bases). V lost 4 bases and J 6 bases, leaving 10 bases between the germline ends. The germline CDR1 and CDR2 sequences are SGHRS and YFSETQ. CDR3 length equals 13 residues. CDR3: CASSPRVAGELFF. The CDR3 DNA reads TGCGCCAGCAGCCCCAGGGTAGCCGGGGAGCTGTTTTTT. The entire variable domain, with the rest obtained from reference TRBV5-1 and TRBJ2-2, is as follows: KAGVTQTPRYLIKTRGQQVTLSCSPISGHRSVSWYQQTPGQGLQFLFEYFSETQRNKGNFPGRFSGRQFSNSRSEMNVSTLELGDSALYLCASSPRVAGELFFGEGSRLTVL.